These T cell receptor beta chains were read from a single sample in a study of radiotherapy plus CTLA-4 blockade in lung cancer. This table comes from immunoSEQ multiplex PCR, and its TCRdb copy is limited to in-frame clones, with some not included. Of fewer than 95,000 clones listed, roughly 80% are singletons. Here the sequenced sample was peripheral blood, taken from a patient treated with radiotherapy plus ipilimumab. Receptor source: a human donor with non-small cell lung cancer who had stable disease on radiotherapy plus ipilimumab. Each CDR3 is given with its conserved first and last residue.

V	length	J	CDR3
TRBV5-6	15	TRBJ2-7	CASSSVVAGPYEQYF
TRBV6-1	13	TRBJ2-7	CASSENDLYEQYF
TRBV30	13	TRBJ2-2	CAFQTLNTGELFF
TRBV6-6	15	NA	CASSPERGGLYEQYF
TRBV9	15	TRBJ2-3	CASSVEGFGTDTQYF
TRBV2	15	TRBJ2-2	CASSESQGRTGELFF
TRBV28	15	TRBJ2-7	CASSPGTGYRYEQYF
TRBV30	13	TRBJ1-5	CAWRQGTNQPQHF
TRBV18	18	TRBJ1-1	CASSPKEQASGVNTEAFF
TRBV28	17	TRBJ2-1	CASSSSRDSSSYNEQFF
TRBV4-1	15	NA	CASSPTGGGTYEQYF
TRBV11-3	11	TRBJ2-7	CASGQGYEQYF
TRBV19	13	TRBJ2-7	CASSMSRSYEQYF
TRBV18	14	TRBJ1-3	CASSTEASGNTIYF
TRBV28	12	TRBJ1-5	CASTPGGQPQHF
TRBV27	13	TRBJ1-2	CASTPAGMDGYTF
TRBV5-1	17	TRBJ1-4	CASSSLRGSGANEKLFF
TRBV4-2	16	TRBJ2-2	CASSQVEGQGPGELFF
TRBV18	14	TRBJ1-1	CASSPGQVNTEAFF
TRBV7-3	15	TRBJ2-7	CASSPRTARAHEQYF
TRBV29-1	14	TRBJ2-1	CSVIRTSGINEQFF
TRBV27	15	TRBJ2-7	CASRRKDSSSYEQYF
TRBV5-1	20	TRBJ2-3	CASSQSGTSGRPGHEDTQYF
TRBV28	17	TRBJ2-2	CASTFLAGGPNTGELFF
TRBV5-6	13	TRBJ2-7	CASSRRTVYEQYF
TRBV7-8	14	TRBJ2-3	CASSFGLVTDTQYF
TRBV30	13	TRBJ2-7	CAWTGGNRHEQYF
TRBV5-6	11	TRBJ2-7	CASSSSYEQYF
TRBV14	13	TRBJ2-5	CASSQRTQETQYF
TRBV19	15	TRBJ1-5	CASSTGTVSNQPQHF
TRBV6-4	13	TRBJ1-1	CASREGQGRGAFF
TRBV7-9	17	TRBJ1-4	CASSPYVSAPSREKLFF
TRBV28	12	TRBJ2-5	CASRGGPQAQYF
TRBV7-6	14	TRBJ1-1	CASSLFGVNTEAFF
TRBV7-9	15	TRBJ2-6	CASSLAGSGANVLTF
TRBV9	16	TRBJ1-4	CASSVAIGAGDEKLFF
TRBV6-5	14	TRBJ1-4	CASRVDWANEKLFF
TRBV7-8	16	TRBJ2-5	CASSLGPGLAQETQYF
TRBV5-1	14	TRBJ2-5	CASSLGTAQETQYF
TRBV5-1	13	TRBJ1-1	CASREGAGTEAFF
TRBV6-1	16	TRBJ1-2	CASSDRRGSGGYGYTF
TRBV19	16	TRBJ1-1	CASSIPRTGMNTEAFF
TRBV4-2	14	TRBJ2-7	CASSQPGLANEQYF
TRBV19	17	TRBJ2-4	CASSGRDTNLAKNIQYF
TRBV9	14	TRBJ2-1	CASSVQGQESEQFF
TRBV7-3	13	TRBJ2-1	CASSPRTSGEQFF
TRBV18	12	TRBJ1-2	CASSTDNYGYTF
TRBV6-6	15	TRBJ1-5	CASSYRDRSNQPQHF
TRBV28	14	TRBJ2-7	CASSLIQGRYEQYF
TRBV25-1	17	TRBJ2-6	CASSEDRPDSGANVLTF
TRBV6-1	15	TRBJ2-6	CASSAPSLGANVLTF